The T cell receptor (beta chain) described here comes from a study of neurological immune-mediated disorders. This clonotype was counted at least ten times. V was pared by 6 bases and J by 1 base, with 15 bases between. This CDR3 is 15 amino acids long. The germline V gene encodes CDR1 DFQATT and CDR2 SNEGSKA (reference sequence). TCRdb passed the 5' RACE reads through MiXCR, listing each CDR3 protein once. Counted here are tens of thousands of distinct CDR3 sequences, around 10% occurring once; the ten biggest clones make up about 1.8%. The V and J genes are TRBV20-1 and TRBJ2-2; the D gene is possibly TRBD2 (6 bases). What was sequenced was PBMCs. The TCR originated in a man aged 35 to 55 in good health. DNA for the CDR3: TGCAGTGCCCAAATGGTAGCGGTGAACACCGGGGAGCTGTTTTTT. Its translation is CSAQMVAVNTGELFF.